Presented here are 32 T cell receptor beta chains from one specimen sequenced in a study of T cells after yellow fever vaccination. One entry per CDR3 protein, called by TCRdb with MiXCR from the 5' RACE reads. Of 300,000 or so distinct CDR3 sequences in the sample, 10% to 15% were seen once. Specimen: CD4+ T cells sorted from PBMCs, collected 45 days after the yellow fever booster vaccination. These receptors were taken from a man aged 25 to 45 who received the YFV17D yellow fever vaccine.

This clonotype was seen only a few times. The chain couples TRBV6-1 to TRBJ2-7; no clear D. Germline V lookup: CDR1 MNHNS, CDR2 SASEGT. This CDR3 is 13 amino acids long. Trimming took off 6 bases at V and 2 bases at J, with 11 bases between the two ends. CDR3 in amino acids: CASSAGSPYEQYF. The CDR3, as DNA: TGTGCCAGCAGCGCCGGGTCGCCCTACGAGCAGTACTTC.

This clonotype was seen a few times. The genes are TRBV5-1 and TRBJ2-1; TRBD2 is a possible D gene (5 bases). The CDR3 spans 15 residues. CDR1 and CDR2 (germline): SGHRS, YFSETQ. V lost 0 bases, J lost 1 base, and 8 bases lay in between. The CDR3 protein is CASSLESGSYNEQFF. For the CDR3, the DNA is TGCGCCAGCAGCTTGGAGTCGGGATCCTACAATGAGCAGTTCTTC.

This chain links TRBV5-1 with TRBJ1-1, with a tentative D call TRBD1 (6 bases). Trimming left V 0 bases short and J 3 bases short, with 18 bases between. Germline-derived CDR1 and CDR2 are SGHRS and YFSETQ. This CDR3 has 17 residues. CDR3 sequence reads: CASSLGGNRVRDTEAFF. CDR3 coding DNA: TGCGCCAGCAGCTTGGGGGGTAACAGGGTGAGGGACACTGAAGCTTTCTTT.

The chain employs TRBV12-3 or TRBV12-4 and TRBJ2-7, with D tentatively TRBD1 (6 bases). V lost 6 bases, J lost 4 bases, and 16 bases lay in between. This CDR3 has 14 residues. The CDR3 DNA is TGTGCCAGCAGGAAACAGGGTGGTAGTTACGAGCAGTACTTC. Encoded protein: CASRKQGGSYEQYF.

This clonotype showed up just a few times. The V gene is TRBV2, the J gene TRBJ2-1; 10 positions agree with TRBD1. The CDR3 consists of 15 residues. J gave up 4 bases and V 6 bases, and 6 bases lay outside the gene matches. The germline CDR1 and CDR2 sequences are SNHLY and FYNNEI. In DNA, the CDR3 is TGTGCCAGCAGGGTTGACAGGGGGCAGTACAATGAGCAGTTCTTC. Protein product: CASRVDRGQYNEQFF. The full variable domain, with the rest looked up from reference TRBV2 and TRBJ2-1, is EPEVTQTPSHQVTQMGQEVILRCVPISNHLYFYWYRQILGQKVEFLVSFYNNEISEKSEIFDDQFSVERPDGSNFTLKIRSTKLEDSAMYFCASRVDRGQYNEQFFGPGTRLTVL.

The chain combines TRBV6-1 with TRBJ1-2; possibly TRBD1 for D (5 bases). Germline V gene lookup returns CDR1 MNHNS and CDR2 SASEGT. Trimming removed 7 bases at V and 8 bases at J, with 20 bases between. The CDR3 length is 14 residues. The DNA for the CDR3 is TGTGCCAGCACCTTGGATGGGGGACGAGCGGGCTACACCTTC. It translates to CASTLDGGRAGYTF.

This clonotype was detected only a few times. Here the CDR3 reads CSAHKPGLPPYEQYF. CDR3 DNA: TGCAGTGCGCATAAACCGGGACTTCCACCCTACGAGCAGTACTTC. J is TRBJ2-7 and V is TRBV20-1, with D possibly matching TRBD2 (6 bases). This CDR3 contains 15 residues. V lost 6 bases and J 2 bases, leaving 20 bases between the germline ends. Per germline, CDR1 DFQATT and CDR2 SNEGSKA (reference sequence).

CDR3 region: CSGGEGQSIDTQYF. The CDR3 DNA follows: TGCAGCGGCGGGGAAGGTCAGAGTATAGATACGCAGTATTTT. The chain links TRBV29-1 to TRBJ2-3; D may be TRBD2 (6 bases). The CDR3 loop spans 14 amino acids. The V gene lost 7 bases and the J gene lost 5 bases, with 19 bases spanning the gap. The germline V gene has CDR1 SQVTM and CDR2 ANQGSEA.

The V gene is TRBV4-3, the J gene TRBJ2-1, with D maybe TRBD2 (5 bases). Trimming stripped 0 bases from V and 10 bases from J, with 13 bases between. The CDR3 extends over 14 amino acids. Germline V gene lookup returns CDR1 LGHNA and CDR2 YSLEER. CDR3 sequence reads: CASSQDLEVSEQFF. The CDR3 bases are TGCGCCAGCAGCCAAGATCTGGAGGTCAGCGAGCAGTTCTTC.

V gene TRBV20-1 combines with J gene TRBJ2-1, with D unclear. This CDR3 is 15 amino acids long. CDR1 DFQATT and CDR2 SNEGSKA come from the germline V gene (reference sequence). Trimming left V 7 bases short and J 3 bases short, with 19 bases between. CDR3 coding DNA: TGCAGTGTTACTTTTCCGGGCTTACTCTACAATGAGCAGTTCTTC. Amino acids: CSVTFPGLLYNEQFF.

The V and J genes are TRBV7-9 and TRBJ2-7; the D gene is possibly TRBD1 (6 bases). This CDR3 has 14 residues. The V end lost 0 bases, the J end lost 2 bases, and 8 bases lay between the germline ends. Germline V lookup: CDR1 SEHNR, CDR2 FQNEAQ (reference sequence). In nucleotides, the CDR3 is TGTGCCAGCAGCTTAGCTGGACAGACCTACGAGCAGTACTTC. It translates to CASSLAGQTYEQYF.

This clonotype has just a few counts. This chain joins TRBV12-3 or TRBV12-4 and TRBJ1-5, with D possibly being TRBD1 (6 bases). The ends were cut back, 2 bases at V and 8 bases at J, with 10 bases in the middle. The CDR3 extends over 13 amino acids. The CDR3 region is CASSLTGREPQHF. CDR3 nucleotides: TGTGCCAGCAGTTTAACAGGGAGAGAGCCCCAGCATTTT.

This clonotype came up a few times. The rearrangement uses TRBV18 and TRBJ2-3; TRBD2 agrees at 9 bases. Germline-derived CDR1 and CDR2 are KGHSH and LQKENI. After removal of 0 bases from V and 4 bases from J, the junction contained 5 bases not matched to a gene. CDR3 length: 16 amino acids. The CDR3 nucleotides are TGTGCCAGCTCACCACCATGGACTAGCGTCCCAGATACGCAGTATTTT. Translating gives CASSPPWTSVPDTQYF.

In DNA form, the CDR3 reads TGCGCCAGCAGCGTTACCGGGACTATTTCGTTCGAGCAGTACTTC. It is translated as CASSVTGTISFEQYF. The J gene is TRBJ2-7, the V gene TRBV5-1; TRBD2 matches 7 bases. J was trimmed by 6 bases and V by 4 bases; bases with no gene match: 13. Germline CDR1 is SGHRS and CDR2 is YFSETQ. The CDR3 sequence is 15 residues long.

The chain carries TRBV5-5 and TRBJ1-1, with TRBD1 identical over 11 bases. This CDR3 contains 12 residues. The ends lost 4 bases at V and 13 bases at J; junction bases unmatched: 6. Germline V gene lookup returns CDR1 SGHKS and CDR2 YYEKEE (reference sequence). The CDR3 DNA follows: TGTGCCAGCAGCAGGGACAGGGGGTTTGTTTTCTTT. Translation: CASSRDRGFVFF.

A few counts support this clonotype. The gene calls are TRBV6-5 and TRBJ2-2; 8 nucleotides align to TRBD1. Germline CDR1 and CDR2: MNHEY and SVGAGI. Trimming took 2 bases from V and 5 from J; bases not matched to a gene: 4. CDR3 length: 15 residues. This chain's CDR3 is CASSYTGGKTGELFF. The CDR3 nucleotides read TGTGCCAGCAGTTACACAGGGGGGAAAACCGGGGAGCTGTTTTTT.

This clonotype was counted only a few times. The chain joins TRBV21-1 to TRBJ2-1; the table calls TRBD1, which could not be checked here. TRBV21-1 represents a pseudogene. This CDR3 has 18 residues. CDR3 region: CASIGTGKTSSFHNEQFF. The CDR3 region has the DNA TGTGCCAGCATCGGGACAGGGAAGACTAGTTCCTTCCACAATGAGCAGTTCTTC.

The V gene is TRBV5-1, the J gene TRBJ2-3, with 9 bases fitting TRBD1. The CDR3 is made up of 15 amino acids. The junction had 9 bases not matched to a gene; V was cut back by 4 bases and J by 6 bases. Germline CDR1 reads SGHRS; CDR2 reads YFSETQ. The CDR3 coding sequence is TGCGCCAGCAGCCGTCCCGGGACAGGGACGGATACGCAGTATTTT. Amino acid sequence: CASSRPGTGTDTQYF.

This clonotype appeared a few times. The chain recombines TRBV9 with TRBJ1-4; maybe TRBD1 (5 bases). Germline lookup yields CDR1 SGDLS and CDR2 YYNGEE. CDR3 length equals 16 residues. V was clipped by 4 bases and J by 4 bases, with 17 bases between them. CDR3 in amino acids: CASSPEPGRINEKLFF. In DNA, the CDR3 is TGTGCCAGCAGCCCGGAGCCGGGACGGATTAATGAAAAACTGTTTTTT.

V and J are TRBV24-1 and TRBJ2-1; D is undetermined. The germline CDR1 and CDR2 sequences are KGHDR and SFDVKD. The CDR3 length is 14 residues. The V end was cut by 8 bases, the J end by 4 bases, with 14 bases between. For the CDR3, the DNA is TGTGCCACCATACAGATTTCCCGTTACAATGAGCAGTTCTTC. It yields the protein CATIQISRYNEQFF.

This clonotype has only a few counts. This chain connects TRBV29-1 to TRBJ2-1, with TRBD1 identical over 9 bases. Germline V gene sequence: CDR1 SQVTM, CDR2 ANQGSEA. This CDR3 comprises 10 residues. V trimming: 7 bases; J trimming: 15 bases; junction bases outside the gene matches: 7. CDR3 region: CSAGDRAGFF. The CDR3 DNA is TGCAGCGCGGGGGACAGGGCGGGGTTCTTC.

The V call is TRBV5-6, the J call TRBJ2-5, with 8 bases lining up with TRBD2. CDR3 length: 17 residues. J was trimmed by 5 bases and V by 4 bases; bases with no gene match: 16. Germline values: CDR1 SGHDT, CDR2 YYEEEE. The CDR3 DNA sequence: TGTGCCAGCAGCCTTACTAGCGGAGGTACCCCTGGGGAGACCCAGTACTTC. Its translation: CASSLTSGGTPGETQYF.

Comments on this clonotype: The germline gene is not matched at one end of the junction; a read error may be the cause. This rearrangement joins TRBV18 to TRBJ1-3; D call uncertain. The CDR3 has 15 residues. Per the germline V gene, CDR1 is KGHSH and CDR2 is LQKENI. CDR3 protein: CASSPLAAAGNTIYF. For the CDR3, the DNA is TGTGCTAGCTCACCACTGGCAGCCGCTGGAAACACCATATATTTT.

The V and J genes are TRBV6-6 and TRBJ2-7, with no clear D. CDR1 and CDR2 from the germline V gene are MNHNY and SVGAGI (reference sequence). V gave up 2 bases and J gave up 2 bases, with 7 bases separating them. The CDR3 has 13 amino acids. This CDR3 reads CASSYMSPYEQYF. The CDR3 DNA is TGTGCCAGCAGTTACATGTCTCCCTACGAGCAGTACTTC.

This clonotype was observed a few times. The chain is built from TRBV5-1 and TRBJ2-1; 11 bases match TRBD2. V was pared by 5 bases and J by 5 bases, with 3 bases of the junction left unmatched. CDR1 and CDR2 from the germline V gene are SGHRS and YFSETQ. CDR3 length equals 14 residues. The CDR3 DNA reads TGCGCCAGCAGGGGGACTAGCGGCAACAATGAGCAGTTCTTC. Its translation: CASRGTSGNNEQFF.

The CDR3 protein is CASSAPRGGGRVNEQFF. In nucleotides, the CDR3 is TGTGCCAGCAGCGCCCCCCGAGGTGGGGGGAGGGTCAATGAGCAGTTCTTC. The rearrangement uses TRBV12-3 or TRBV12-4 and TRBJ2-1, with 7 bases that match TRBD2. The CDR3 extends over 17 amino acids. The V and J ends lost 6 bases and 6 bases, in that order; junction bases with no gene match: 17.

This clonotype has a count of ten or more. This chain joins TRBV6-5 and TRBJ2-1; 7 bases align to TRBD1. Germline V gene sequence: CDR1 MNHEY, CDR2 SVGAGI. The CDR3 contains 15 residues. J gave up 10 bases and V 4 bases, and 13 bases lay outside the gene matches. The CDR3: CASSWGRQGRVEQFF. As DNA, the CDR3 is TGTGCCAGCAGTTGGGGGCGACAGGGAAGAGTCGAGCAGTTCTTC.

This clonotype appeared many times. This chain links TRBV5-6 with TRBJ2-7; TRBD1 aligns across 7 bases. CDR1 is SGHDT and CDR2 is YYEEEE in the germline V gene. This CDR3 comprises 15 residues. V trimming: 4 bases; J trimming: 6 bases; junction bases outside the gene matches: 13. CDR3 in amino acids: CASSPGQVAFSEQYF. In DNA form, the CDR3 reads TGTGCCAGCAGCCCTGGACAGGTGGCCTTCTCCGAGCAGTACTTC.

V and J are TRBV7-2 and TRBJ2-2; tentative D call: TRBD2 (6 bases). CDR1 and CDR2 from the germline V gene are SGHTA and FQGNSA. This CDR3 spans 14 amino acids. The V end was cut by 0 bases, the J end by 7 bases, with 9 bases between. The CDR3 region is CASSLAEGIGELFF. CDR3 DNA: TGTGCCAGCAGCTTAGCGGAGGGGATCGGGGAGCTGTTTTTT.

This sequence joins TRBV5-1 and TRBJ2-1; TRBD1 or TRBD2 may be the D gene (5 bases each). Germline CDR1 reads SGHRS; CDR2 reads YFSETQ. The CDR3 is 13 amino acids. Between the trimmed V and J ends, which lost 4 bases and 12 bases, there was a span of 17 bases. CDR3 in DNA: TGCGCCAGCAGCGAAGGGACCAACGGCGGGCAGTTCTTC. It translates to CASSEGTNGGQFF.

The chain has TRBV7-2 and TRBJ2-7, with a weak D call TRBD2 (5 bases). V shed 1 base and J shed 3 bases, with 10 bases lying between them. The CDR3 is 14 amino acids. Per the germline V gene, CDR1 is SGHTA and CDR2 is FQGNSA. The CDR3 nucleotides are TGTGCCAGCAGCTTAGGGAGGAGTAACTACGAGCAGTACTTC. Amino acid sequence: CASSLGRSNYEQYF.

The table lists this clonotype with a few counts. This chain joins TRBV15 and TRBJ2-1; 13 bases fit TRBD2. Unmatched junction bases numbered 5, after V lost 2 bases and J lost 7 bases. CDR1 and CDR2 (germline): LNHNV, YYDKDF (reference sequence). The CDR3 consists of 16 residues. The CDR3 coding sequence is TGTGCCACCAGCAGACTACGACTAGCGGGAGGTAATGAGCAGTTCTTC. It specifies CATSRLRLAGGNEQFF.